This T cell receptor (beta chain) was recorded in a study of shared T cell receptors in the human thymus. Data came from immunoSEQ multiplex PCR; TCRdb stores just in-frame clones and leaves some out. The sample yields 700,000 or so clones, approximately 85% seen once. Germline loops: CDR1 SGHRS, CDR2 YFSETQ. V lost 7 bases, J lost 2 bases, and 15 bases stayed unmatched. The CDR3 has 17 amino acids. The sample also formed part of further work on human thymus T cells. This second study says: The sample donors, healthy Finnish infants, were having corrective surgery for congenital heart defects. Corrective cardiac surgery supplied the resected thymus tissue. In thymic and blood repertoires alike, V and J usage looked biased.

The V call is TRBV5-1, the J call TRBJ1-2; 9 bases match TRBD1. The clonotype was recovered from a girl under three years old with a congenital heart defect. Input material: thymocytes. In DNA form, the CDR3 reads TGCGCCAGCCGACCCCCCAAGGACAGGGGACTAAACTATGGCTACACCTTC. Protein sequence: CASRPPKDRGLNYGYTF.